The T cell receptor beta chain described here comes from a study of identical twins. Whole-study results and caveats: Compared with models, monozygotic twins showed more out-of-frame TCR alpha sharing. When twins shared out-of-frame alpha sequences, those sequences had excess low generation probability. Invariant MAIT and iNKT cells could partly confound zero-insertion analyses.

Trimming shortened V by 5 bases and J by 7 bases, and 11 bases separated the two germline ends. The V gene's germline CDR1 is MNHEY and CDR2 SVGAGI. The CDR3 is 12 residues long. This clonotype occurred a few times. The antigen is undetermined. Template switching added a universal primer site, and cDNA bore unique molecular identifiers. TCRdb passed the 5' RACE reads through MiXCR, listing each CDR3 protein once. The data show around 220,000 distinct CDR3 sequences, 11% to 15% seen once. The sequenced material came from memory (CD45RO+) T cells sorted from blood. The rearrangement links TRBV6-5 to TRBJ1-2; maybe TRBD1 (5 bases). The TCR originated in a woman between 18 and 29 years old in good health. The CDR3: CASSQVGAGYTF. The CDR3 nucleotides are TGTGCCAGCAGTCAAGTCGGGGCTGGCTACACCTTC.